This TCR beta chain is drawn from a study of cytomegalovirus exposure and HLA in healthy donors. As for the study in general: The roughly 120 validation repertoires, a later analysis reported, used the same platform as the approximately 700 first-cohort repertoires.

Study-wide findings and caveats: The study designated 150 to 200 TCR beta chains cytomegalovirus-associated.

The donors were members of the approximately 110-subject validation cohort (separate from the roughly 660-subject first cohort). The repertoire was sequenced with immunoSEQ multiplex PCR; TCRdb's copy has only in-frame clones and lacks some. The sample shows 150,000 to 200,000 clones, around 84% of them seen only once. A word on this clone: What it binds is not known.

This sequence originates from a man aged 18 to 30 in good health and CMV-seropositive. The sequencing sample was made of PBMCs.

The CDR3 DNA follows: TGTGCCAGCAGGAAGGCCGGGACAGCGAACACTGAAGCTTTCTTT. This gives the protein CASRKAGTANTEAFF. This chain uses TRBV27 with TRBJ1-1; 7 bases map to TRBD1. V trimming: 6 bases; J trimming: 1 base; junction bases outside the gene matches: 8. CDR3 length: 15 amino acids. CDR1 and CDR2 from the germline V gene are MNHEY and SMNVEV (reference sequence).